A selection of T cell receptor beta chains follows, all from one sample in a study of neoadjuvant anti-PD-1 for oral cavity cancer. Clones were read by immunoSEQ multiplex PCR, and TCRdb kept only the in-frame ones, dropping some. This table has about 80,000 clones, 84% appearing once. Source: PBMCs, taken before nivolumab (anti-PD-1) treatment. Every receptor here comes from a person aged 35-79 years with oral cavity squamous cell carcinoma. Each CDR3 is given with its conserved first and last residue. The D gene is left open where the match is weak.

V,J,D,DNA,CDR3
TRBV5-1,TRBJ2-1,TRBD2,TGCGCCAGCAGCTTGGCCACTAGCGGGGCCCACAATGAGCAGTTCTTC,CASSLATSGAHNEQFF
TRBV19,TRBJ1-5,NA,TGTGCCAGTAGCTGGGGGCGCGTAGGCAATCAGCCCCAGCATTTT,CASSWGRVGNQPQHF
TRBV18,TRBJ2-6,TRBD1,TGTGCCAGCTCACAGGACAGGTCCGGGGCCAACGTCCTGACTTTC,CASSQDRSGANVLTF
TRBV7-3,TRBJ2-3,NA,TGTGCCAGCAGCCCGAATCGGGGCGCAGATACGCAGTATTTT,CASSPNRGADTQYF
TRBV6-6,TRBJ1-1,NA,TGTGCCAGCAGGGCCGCCGGGGCGGACACTGAAGCTTTCTTT,CASRAAGADTEAFF
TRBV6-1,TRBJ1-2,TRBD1,TGTGCCAGCAGTGAAAACCAGGGGGCTTTTGGCTACACCTTC,CASSENQGAFGYTF
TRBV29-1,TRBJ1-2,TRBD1,TGCAGCGTTGGATATGTAGGGGGCCGGCGTGGCTACACCTTC,CSVGYVGGRRGYTF
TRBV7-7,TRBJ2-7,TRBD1,TGTGCTAGCAGCTTAGGAGGACAGGGTGGCGAGCAGTACTTC,CASSLGGQGGEQYF
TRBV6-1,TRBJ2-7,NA,TGTGCCAGCAGTAATCTAGGGGGGGGCGACTACGAGCAGTACTTC,CASSNLGGGDYEQYF
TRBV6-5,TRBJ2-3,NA,TGTGCCCTTAGCCCGGGATTCGCTAGCACAGATACGCAGTATTTT,CALSPGFASTDTQYF
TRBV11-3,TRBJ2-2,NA,TGTGCCAGCAGCCCCAGCAGGGGAATCGCGAACACCGGGGAGCTGTTTTTT,CASSPSRGIANTGELFF
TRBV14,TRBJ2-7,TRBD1,TGTGCCAGCAGTTTCCGACAGGGGGCTTCGGGCGAGCAGTACTTC,CASSFRQGASGEQYF